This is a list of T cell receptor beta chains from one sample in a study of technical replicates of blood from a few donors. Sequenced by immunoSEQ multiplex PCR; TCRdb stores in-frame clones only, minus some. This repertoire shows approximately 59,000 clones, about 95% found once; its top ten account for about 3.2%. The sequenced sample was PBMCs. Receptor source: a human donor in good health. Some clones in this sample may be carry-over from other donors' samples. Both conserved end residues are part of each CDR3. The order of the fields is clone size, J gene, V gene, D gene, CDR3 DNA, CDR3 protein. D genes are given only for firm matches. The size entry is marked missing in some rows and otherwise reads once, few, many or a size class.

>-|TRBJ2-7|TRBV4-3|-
TGCGCCAGCAGCCAAGTAATTGCCGACAGCTACGAGCAGTACTTC
CASSQVIADSYEQYF
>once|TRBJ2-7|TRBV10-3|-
TGTGCCATCAGTGAGTCTGGCAGGGGATTCTACGAGCAGTACTTC
CAISESGRGFYEQYF
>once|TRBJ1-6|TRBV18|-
TGTGCCAGCTCACTCAAGAGCCCGTCACCCCTCCACTTT
CASSLKSPSPLHF
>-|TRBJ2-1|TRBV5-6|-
TGTGCCAGCAGCCCCGCCCTGACTAGACAGAATGAGCAGTTCTTC
CASSPALTRQNEQFF
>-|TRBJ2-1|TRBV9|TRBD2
TGTGCCAGCAGCGGGGGCGGGGGGAGTCGAAGGAATGAGCAGTTCTTC
CASSGGGGSRRNEQFF
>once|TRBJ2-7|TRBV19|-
TGTGCCAGTACACCAAGCCCGGGACTGGGGGTTGGGTACGAGCAGTACTTC
CASTPSPGLGVGYEQYF
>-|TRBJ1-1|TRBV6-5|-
TGTGCCAGCAGCTCCGGACGGATGAGGGCTGAAGCTTTCTTT
CASSSGRMRAEAFF
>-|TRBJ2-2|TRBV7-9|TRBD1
TGTGCCAGCAGCAGACAGGGGTTAGGCACCGGGGAGCTGTTTTTT
CASSRQGLGTGELFF
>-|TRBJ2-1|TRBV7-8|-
TGTGCCAGCAGCTTATGGCTACAGGGTGGGAATGAGCAGTTCTTC
CASSLWLQGGNEQFF
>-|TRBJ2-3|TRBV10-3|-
TGTGCCACCTCTGTGGGTAGCGGAATCACAGATACGCAGTATTTT
CATSVGSGITDTQYF
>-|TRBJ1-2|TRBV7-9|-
TGTGCCAGCAGCGTCGGACAGAACTATGGCTACACCTTC
CASSVGQNYGYTF
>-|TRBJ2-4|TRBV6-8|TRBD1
TGTGCCAGCAGTTCAGGGACAGGGTGGTCCAAAAACATTCAGTACTTC
CASSSGTGWSKNIQYF
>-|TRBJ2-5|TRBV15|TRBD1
TGTGCCACCAGCAGAGGACAGGGTGCGGAGACCCAGTACTTC
CATSRGQGAETQYF
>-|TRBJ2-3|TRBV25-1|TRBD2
TGTGCCAGCAGTGACAGCGGGATGACAGATACGCAGTATTTT
CASSDSGMTDTQYF
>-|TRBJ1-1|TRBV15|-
TGTGCCACCAGCAGAGGGGGGCAGGGCGCCACTGAAGCTTTCTTT
CATSRGGQGATEAFF
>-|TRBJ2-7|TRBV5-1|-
TGCGCCAGCAGCTTGGCAGTCGGGATCGGCGAGCAGTACTTC
CASSLAVGIGEQYF
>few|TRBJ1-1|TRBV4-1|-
TGCGCCAGCAGCCAAGGGGGCCCGCGGATGAACACTGAAGCTTTCTTT
CASSQGGPRMNTEAFF
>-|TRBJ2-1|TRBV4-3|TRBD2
TGCGCCAGCAGCCGAGGGTTGGAGGGAGGGCCCCATGAGCAGTTCTTC
CASSRGLEGGPHEQFF
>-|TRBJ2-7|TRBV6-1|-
TGTGCCAGCAGTGCCGGGGACACCTACGAGCAGTACTTC
CASSAGDTYEQYF
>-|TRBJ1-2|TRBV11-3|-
TGTGCCAGCAGCTCCCTTTTCAACTATGGCTACACCTTC
CASSSLFNYGYTF
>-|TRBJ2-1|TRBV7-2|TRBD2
TGTGCCAGCAGCTTAGCCCCTCAACTAGCGGGGGAGAAGGAAGATGAGCAGTTCTTC
CASSLAPQLAGEKEDEQFF
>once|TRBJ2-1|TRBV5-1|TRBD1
TGCGCCAGCACCTACACCCCCGGGACAGGGAGCAATGAGCAGTTCTTC
CASTYTPGTGSNEQFF
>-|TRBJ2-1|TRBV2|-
TGTGCCAGCAGTGACGATAGTGAGCAGTTCTTC
CASSDDSEQFF
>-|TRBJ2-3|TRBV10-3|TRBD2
TGTGCCATCAGTGGCGGCGGGGGTCGCACAGATACGCAGTATTTT
CAISGGGGRTDTQYF
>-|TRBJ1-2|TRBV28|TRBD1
TGTGCCAGCAGTTTAGGTGGACAGGGTGCTAACTATGGCTACACCTTC
CASSLGGQGANYGYTF
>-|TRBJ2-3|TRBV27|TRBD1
TGTGCCAGCAGTTTGACAGGGATTGTGACAGATACGCAGTATTTT
CASSLTGIVTDTQYF
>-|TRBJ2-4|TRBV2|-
TGTGCCGCTAACTCTAAGAATACTCAGGGGGAGGACATTCAGTACTTC
CAANSKNTQGEDIQYF
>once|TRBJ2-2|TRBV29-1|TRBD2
TGCAGCGTTGAAGACTGGACTAGCGGGGGCATGACCGGGGAGCTGTTTTTT
CSVEDWTSGGMTGELFF
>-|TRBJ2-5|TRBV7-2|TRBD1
TGTGCCAGCACCCCCCGGGACAGTGAGAAGACCCAGTACTTC
CASTPRDSEKTQYF
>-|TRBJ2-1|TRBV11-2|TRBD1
TGTGCCAGCAGCTTAGTCACAGGGGGCTCCAATGAGCAGTTCTTC
CASSLVTGGSNEQFF
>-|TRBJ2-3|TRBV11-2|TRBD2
TGTGCCAGCAGCTTAGTGGCGGGAGTTACAGATACGCAGTATTTT
CASSLVAGVTDTQYF
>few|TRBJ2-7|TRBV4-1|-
TGCGCCAGCAGCTACTCTAGCGCTAATTACGAGCAGTACTTC
CASSYSSANYEQYF
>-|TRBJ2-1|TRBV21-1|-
TGTGCCAGCAGCAAAGATGGACAGGGCACCCATGAGCAGTTCTTC
CASSKDGQGTHEQFF
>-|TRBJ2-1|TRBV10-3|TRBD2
TGTGCCATCAGTGCAGAACTAGCGGGGGGTCGGAGCTCCTACAATGAGCAGTTCTTC
CAISAELAGGRSSYNEQFF
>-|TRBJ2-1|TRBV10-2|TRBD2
TGCGCCAGCAGTGAGTCAGCGGGAGAGGGCAATGAGCAGTTCTTC
CASSESAGEGNEQFF
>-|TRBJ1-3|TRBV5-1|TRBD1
TGCGCCAGCAGCTCCGGCGGTAGGGGGCGCGCGGGAAACACCATATATTTT
CASSSGGRGRAGNTIYF
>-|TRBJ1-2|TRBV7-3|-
TGTGCCAGCAGCCCAACGGACGGCCCGCAGGGTGGCTACACCTTC
CASSPTDGPQGGYTF
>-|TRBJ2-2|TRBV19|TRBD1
TGTGCCAGTAGTCTCCACGGACAGGGGCGCTTACTCGCGAACACCGGGGAGCTGTTTTTT
CASSLHGQGRLLANTGELFF
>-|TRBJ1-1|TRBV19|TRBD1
TGTGCCAGTACCCGGACAGGGGGTTCTGGTGAAGCTTTCTTT
CASTRTGGSGEAFF
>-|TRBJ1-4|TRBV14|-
TGTGCCAGCAGCCAAGATGATTTCCGGGAAAAACTGTTTTTT
CASSQDDFREKLFF
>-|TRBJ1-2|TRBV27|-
TGTGCCAGCAGTCCCTACAGGACTACTAACTATGGCTACACCTTC
CASSPYRTTNYGYTF
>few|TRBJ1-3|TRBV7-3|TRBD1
TGTGCCAGCAGACCCACCCAAGGGACAGGGCCGGCTAGGAGTGGAAACACCATATATTTT
CASRPTQGTGPARSGNTIYF
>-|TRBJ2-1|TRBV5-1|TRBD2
TGCGCCAGCAGCCTGGGGGAGGGACTCCAAATATCAAATGAGCAGTTCTTC
CASSLGEGLQISNEQFF
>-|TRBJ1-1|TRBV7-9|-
TGTGCCAGCAGCTCCTCGAACACTGAAGCTTTCTTT
CASSSSNTEAFF
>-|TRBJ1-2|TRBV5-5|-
TGTGCCAGCAGCTTGGTGGCAACAGGGCACTATGGCTACACCTTC
CASSLVATGHYGYTF
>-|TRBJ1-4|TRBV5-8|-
TGTGCCAGCAGCTTGATGACAGCCCAAAATGAAAAACTGTTTTTT
CASSLMTAQNEKLFF